The present T cell receptor beta chain was sequenced within a study of blood T cell repertoires in COVID-19 (TCRdb year 2020). For the wider study: Samples covering the acute and convalescent phases of COVID-19 were provided by collaborators in the United States, Italy and Spain. Samples came from the ongoing ImmuneRACE study (first 160 participants) plus 1,254 subjects from 6 global collaborators. The prospective study material was composed of cDNA or gDNA derived from T cells, B-cell-depleted T cells, or PBMCs. A de-identified subject ID, COVID-19 status, age in years and sex were almost always included in the sample metadata. The dataset comprised deeply sampled blood TCRbeta repertoires from subjects exposed to, actively infected with, or recovered from COVID-19. A freely available public database, intended as a resource for researchers studying the immune response to SARS-CoV-2, is where the repertoires were released. Where available, HLA class I and class II types were obtained from metadata supplied by the sample provider rather than from assay-based typing. On the study overall, not on this receptor specifically: Clinical and demographic metadata were provided uncurated, with the amount varying by source and participant.

V loses 0 bases at its end and J loses 2 bases; junction bases beyond the gene matches: 10. CDR3 length: 18 amino acids, cysteine to phenylalanine. The retained sequence is limited to the CDR3, 54 bases, with the frame set at the first base. The germline V gene yields ENHRY for CDR1 and SYGVKD for CDR2. The immunoSEQ Assay, a bias-controlled multiplex PCR, was used to amplify TCRbeta CDR3 regions from genomic DNA. On the authors' methods: The number of nucleated cells in each sample was estimated by amplification of reference gene primers within the assay. Sequence reads were collapsed and filtered to measure the absolute abundance of every unique TCRbeta CDR3 rearrangement. For each sample, productive Simpson clonality was calculated as the square root of Simpson's diversity index across productive rearrangements. The source is immuneACCESS, and TCRdb retained only in-frame sequences with V and J called. Part of the clones is not carried over; for the studies checked, unresolved V genes explain less than half of this, and the remainder is unexplained. That table supplies the V and J calls and clone size; D and trimming were determined from the DNA. This sample gives 93,000 or so clones in total; roughly nine tenths of them show up just once. The ten largest clones capture more than 5.5% of the sample.

Whole blood was collected in K2EDTA tubes by collaborating institutions according to the institutions' own protocols. For TCRbeta analysis, collaborators shipped samples as frozen whole blood, isolated PBMCs, or DNA extracted from either of those sample types. Details on this clone: The antigen this receptor binds is unknown. Per-base quality was not reported, and no clone a single base away is much larger than it.

This chain joins TRBV10-3 to TRBJ2-3; 8 central nucleotides agree with TRBD2. The specimen was peripheral blood. The TCR comes from a human donor in a cohort sampled during active COVID-19. The CDR3 region reads CAISESGRRGAPTDTQYF. The nucleotides read TGTGCCATCAGTGAGTCAGGCCGGCGGGGGGCCCCCACAGATACGCAGTATTTT.